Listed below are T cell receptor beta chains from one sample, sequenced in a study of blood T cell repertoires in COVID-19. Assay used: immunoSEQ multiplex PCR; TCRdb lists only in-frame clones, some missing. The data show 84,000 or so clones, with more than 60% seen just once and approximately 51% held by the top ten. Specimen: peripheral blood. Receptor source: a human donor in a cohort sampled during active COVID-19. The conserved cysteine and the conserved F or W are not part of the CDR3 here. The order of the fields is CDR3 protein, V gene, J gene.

CDR3aa: ASSYFGAGEQY
v_gene: TRBV6-2/TRBV6-3
j_gene: TRBJ2-7

CDR3aa: ASSLIAGSNQPQH
v_gene: TRBV28
j_gene: TRBJ1-5

CDR3aa: ASSALPGQITDTQY
v_gene: TRBV18
j_gene: TRBJ2-3

CDR3aa: ASSTQNRGANEKLF
v_gene: TRBV7-2
j_gene: TRBJ1-4

CDR3aa: ASRGLRSSYNEQF
v_gene: TRBV27
j_gene: TRBJ2-1

CDR3aa: ASSSAWGASYNEQF
v_gene: TRBV5-5
j_gene: TRBJ2-1

CDR3aa: ASSSIPGHQNTEAF
v_gene: TRBV7-8
j_gene: TRBJ1-1

CDR3aa: ASSKDGRGRLGCPDTQY
v_gene: TRBV21-1
j_gene: TRBJ2-3

CDR3aa: ASSQGTSGSGQRETQY
v_gene: TRBV3-1/TRBV3-2
j_gene: TRBJ2-5

CDR3aa: ASRGSVALYEQY
v_gene: TRBV28
j_gene: TRBJ2-7

CDR3aa: ASSDGQGGPYEQY
v_gene: TRBV9
j_gene: TRBJ2-7

CDR3aa: ASSLLSLAGYEQY
v_gene: TRBV27
j_gene: TRBJ2-7

CDR3aa: ASSRTGTGSTDTQY
v_gene: TRBV27
j_gene: TRBJ2-3

CDR3aa: SGLAQSSYNEQF
v_gene: TRBV29-1
j_gene: TRBJ2-1

CDR3aa: ASRFKTESDSPLH
v_gene: TRBV6-5
j_gene: TRBJ1-6

CDR3aa: AWSVLLAGTQGTQY
v_gene: TRBV30
j_gene: TRBJ2-5

CDR3aa: ASSLWTSGKTGELF
v_gene: TRBV19
j_gene: TRBJ2-2

CDR3aa: ASSLEGGGAETQY
v_gene: TRBV7-3
j_gene: TRBJ2-5

CDR3aa: ASSAPTSGSLYEQY
v_gene: TRBV28
j_gene: TRBJ2-7

CDR3aa: ASSLWGEPGGSSYNEQF
v_gene: TRBV28
j_gene: TRBJ2-1

CDR3aa: ASSQVGFGQGAGNSPLH
v_gene: TRBV3-1/TRBV3-2
j_gene: TRBJ1-6

CDR3aa: AIRGTVTNYGYT
v_gene: TRBV10-3
j_gene: TRBJ1-2